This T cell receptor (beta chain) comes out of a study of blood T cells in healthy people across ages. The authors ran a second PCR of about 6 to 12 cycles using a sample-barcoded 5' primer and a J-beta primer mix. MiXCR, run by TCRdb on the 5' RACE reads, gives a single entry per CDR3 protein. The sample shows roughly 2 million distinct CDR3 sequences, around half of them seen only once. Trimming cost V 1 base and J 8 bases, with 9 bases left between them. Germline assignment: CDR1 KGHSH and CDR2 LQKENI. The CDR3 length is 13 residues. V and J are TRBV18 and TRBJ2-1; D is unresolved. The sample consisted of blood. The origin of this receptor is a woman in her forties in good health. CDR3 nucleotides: TGTGCCAGCTCACCACTCCATCAGGATGAGCAGTTCTTC. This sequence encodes CASSPLHQDEQFF.